Given below is one T cell receptor beta chain in context. The antigen is undetermined. CDR3 length: 13 amino acids. Per the germline V gene, CDR1 is LNHDA and CDR2 is SQIVND (reference sequence). V dropped 5 bases and J dropped 5 bases, with 12 bases sitting between them. Between the mid-2010s and the late 2010s, patients underwent resection in Japan or China. Macro-dissection enriched premalignant or tumor cells before nucleic acid extraction. The source of the sample is a study of immune evolution from preneoplasia to lung adenocarcinoma. Notes on the study in general: Clonality was highest in normal lung, lower in later-stage lesions apparently.

Profiled with immunoSEQ multiplex PCR; TCRdb holds only in-frame clones, not every one. The repertoire holds about 10,000 clones, about 90% seen once, with under 2.5% in the top ten. This TCR was recovered from a person between 65 and 79 years old with invasive lung adenocarcinoma. Sequenced: FFPE invasive lung adenocarcinoma tissue. The chain carries TRBV19 and TRBJ1-2; D not certain. The CDR3 sequence: CASSSTVGYGYTF. The CDR3 region has the DNA TGTGCCAGTAGTTCTACGGTCGGATATGGCTACACCTTC. The full variable domain, rest sourced from reference TRBV19 and TRBJ1-2, is DGGITQSPKYLFRKEGQNVTLSCEQNLNHDAMYWYRQDPGQGLRLIYYSQIVNDFQKGDIAEGYSVSREKKESFPLTVTSAQKNPTAFYLCASSSTVGYGYTFGSGTRLTVV.